This T cell receptor (beta chain) was found in a study of T-cell memory formation after mild COVID-19. TCRdb used MiXCR to reprocess the 5' RACE reads, holding one entry per CDR3 protein. The table shows 300,000 to 400,000 distinct CDR3 sequences, with roughly 15% occurring only once. Germline V lookup: CDR1 SEHNR, CDR2 FQNEAQ (reference sequence). The CDR3 is 14 residues long. V trimming: 3 bases; J trimming: 6 bases; junction bases outside the gene matches: 6. Sequencing was done on a sample of PBMCs or a T cell subset sorted from them (not recorded which). The rearrangement links TRBV7-9 to TRBJ2-7; 9 bases align to TRBD1. This TCR was sampled from a man between 18 and 35 years old who had mild COVID-19 (a few samples of this study predate the infection). Cell type and time point are not known. The CDR3 nucleotides are TGTGCCAGCAGCTTTGGACAGGGGAACGGCGAGCAGTACGTC. Protein: CASSFGQGNGEQYV.